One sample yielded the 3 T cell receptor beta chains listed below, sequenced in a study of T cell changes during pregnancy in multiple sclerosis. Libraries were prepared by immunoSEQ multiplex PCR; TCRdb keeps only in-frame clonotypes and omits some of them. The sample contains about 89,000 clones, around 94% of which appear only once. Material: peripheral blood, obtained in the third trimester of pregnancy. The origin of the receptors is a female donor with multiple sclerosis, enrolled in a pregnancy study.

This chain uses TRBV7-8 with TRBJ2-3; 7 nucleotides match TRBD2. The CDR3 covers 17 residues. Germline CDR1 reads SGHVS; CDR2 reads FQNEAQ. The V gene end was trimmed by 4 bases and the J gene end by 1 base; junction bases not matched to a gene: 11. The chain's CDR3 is CASSSPRLASGTDTQYF. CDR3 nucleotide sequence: TGTGCCAGCAGCTCACCTCGACTAGCATCCGGCACAGATACGCAGTATTTT.

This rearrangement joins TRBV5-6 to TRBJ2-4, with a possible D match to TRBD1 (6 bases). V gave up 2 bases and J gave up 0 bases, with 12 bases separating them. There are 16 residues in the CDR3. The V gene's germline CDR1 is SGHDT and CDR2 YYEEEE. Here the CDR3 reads CASSFGGTLAKNIQYF. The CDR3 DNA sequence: TGTGCCAGCAGCTTTGGGGGCACTCTAGCCAAAAACATTCAGTACTTC.

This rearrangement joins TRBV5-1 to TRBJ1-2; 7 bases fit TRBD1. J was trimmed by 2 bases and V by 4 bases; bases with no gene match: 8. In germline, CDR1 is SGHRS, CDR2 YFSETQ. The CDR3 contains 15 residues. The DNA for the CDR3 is TGCGCCAGCAGCCAGACGGGACAGCGAAACTATGGCTACACCTTC. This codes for CASSQTGQRNYGYTF.